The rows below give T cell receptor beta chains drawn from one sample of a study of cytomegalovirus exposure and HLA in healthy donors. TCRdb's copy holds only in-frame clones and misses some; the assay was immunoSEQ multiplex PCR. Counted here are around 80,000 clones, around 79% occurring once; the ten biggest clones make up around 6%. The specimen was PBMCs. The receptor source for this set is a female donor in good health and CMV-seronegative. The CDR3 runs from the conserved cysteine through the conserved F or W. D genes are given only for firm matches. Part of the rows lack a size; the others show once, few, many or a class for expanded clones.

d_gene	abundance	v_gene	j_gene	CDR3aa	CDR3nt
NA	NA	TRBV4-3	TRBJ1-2	CASSQDGDSRNGYTF	TGCGCCAGCAGCCAAGATGGCGACTCAAGAAACGGCTACACCTTC
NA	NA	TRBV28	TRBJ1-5	CASRDSRGSNQPQHF	TGTGCCAGCAGGGATAGCCGGGGGAGCAATCAGCCCCAGCATTTT
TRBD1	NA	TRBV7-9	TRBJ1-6	CASSLVGGTGSPLHF	TGTGCCAGCAGCTTAGTTGGGGGGACAGGTTCCCCCCTCCACTTT
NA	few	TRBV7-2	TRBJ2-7	CASSLHRPYEQYF	TGTGCCAGCAGCTTACACAGGCCGTACGAGCAGTACTTC
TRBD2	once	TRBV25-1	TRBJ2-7	CASSDSSGILPLAYEQYF	TGTGCCAGCAGTGACTCTAGCGGGATCCTACCTCTAGCCTACGAGCAGTACTTC
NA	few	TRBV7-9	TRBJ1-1	CASSSLTGNTEAFF	TGTGCCAGCAGCTCTCTCACAGGGAACACTGAAGCTTTCTTT
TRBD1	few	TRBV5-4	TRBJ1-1	CASSQGGRGQGHEAFF	TGTGCCAGCAGTCAAGGGGGTAGGGGACAGGGTCATGAAGCTTTCTTT
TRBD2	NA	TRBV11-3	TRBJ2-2	CASSQGLAGENTGELFF	TGTGCCAGCAGCCAGGGACTAGCGGGGGAGAACACCGGGGAGCTGTTTTTT
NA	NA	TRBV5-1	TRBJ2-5	CASSLGTVSQETQYF	TGCGCCAGCAGCTTGGGGACAGTGTCCCAAGAGACCCAGTACTTC
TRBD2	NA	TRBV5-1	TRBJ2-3	CASSLASGRGPDTQYF	TGCGCCAGCAGCTTGGCTAGCGGGAGGGGCCCAGATACGCAGTATTTT
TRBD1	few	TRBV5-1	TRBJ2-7	CASSPIGPFRQGEPEEQYF	TGCGCCAGCAGCCCAATTGGCCCCTTCCGACAGGGGGAACCGGAGGAGCAGTACTTC
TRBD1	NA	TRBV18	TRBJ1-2	CASSPNRGGYGYTF	TGTGCCAGCTCACCAAACAGGGGAGGCTATGGCTACACCTTC
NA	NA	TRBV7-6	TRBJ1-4	CASSLVPWQGNEKLFF	TGTGCCAGCAGCTTAGTACCGTGGCAGGGAAATGAAAAACTGTTTTTT
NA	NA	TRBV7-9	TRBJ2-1	CASSLAPLDEQFF	TGTGCCAGCAGTCTAGCCCCCTTAGACGAGCAGTTCTTC
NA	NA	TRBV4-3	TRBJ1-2	CASSQEPRGYGYTF	TGCGCCAGCAGCCAAGAGCCTAGAGGCTATGGCTACACCTTC
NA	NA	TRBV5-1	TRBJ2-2	CASSLVLSGAGELFF	TGCGCCAGCAGCTTGGTTCTGTCAGGGGCCGGGGAGCTGTTTTTT
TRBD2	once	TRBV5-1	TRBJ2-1	CASSLGLAGNNEQFF	TGCGCCAGCAGCTTAGGACTAGCGGGGAACAATGAGCAGTTCTTC
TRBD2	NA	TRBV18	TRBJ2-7	CASSPPWGGKGEQYF	TGTGCCAGCTCACCCCCGTGGGGAGGGAAGGGGGAGCAGTACTTC
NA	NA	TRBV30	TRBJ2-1	CASPRGNEQFF	TGTGCCTCCCCCCGGGGTAATGAGCAGTTCTTC
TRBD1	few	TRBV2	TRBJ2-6	CASKHPAVTGNTGANVLTF	TGTGCCAGCAAGCACCCTGCGGTGACAGGGAATACTGGGGCCAACGTCCTGACTTTC
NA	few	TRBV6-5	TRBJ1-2	CASSLDRGGYGYTF	TGTGCCAGCAGTCTGGACAGAGGGGGCTATGGCTACACCTTC
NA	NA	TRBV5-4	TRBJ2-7	CASSFGGQGTYEQYF	TGTGCCAGCAGCTTTGGAGGGCAGGGAACTTACGAGCAGTACTTC
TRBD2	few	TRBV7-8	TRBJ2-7	CASSLGTSGTYEQYF	TGTGCCAGCAGCTTGGGGACTAGCGGAACCTACGAGCAGTACTTC
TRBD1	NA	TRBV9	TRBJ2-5	CASSIQTGPQETQYF	TGTGCCAGCAGCATACAGACAGGGCCCCAAGAGACCCAGTACTTC
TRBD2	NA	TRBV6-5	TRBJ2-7	CASSYRTSGPPYEQYF	TGTGCCAGCAGTTACAGGACTAGCGGGCCCCCCTACGAGCAGTACTTC
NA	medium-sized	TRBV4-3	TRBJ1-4	CASSSPGEAEKLFF	TGCGCCAGCAGTTCGCCCGGGGAGGCTGAAAAACTGTTTTTT
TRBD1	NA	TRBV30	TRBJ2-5	CACDRVLQETQYF	TGTGCCTGTGACAGGGTTCTACAAGAGACCCAGTACTTC
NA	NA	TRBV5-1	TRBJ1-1	CASSLGPRDTEAFF	TGCGCCAGCAGCTTGGGACCGCGGGACACTGAAGCTTTCTTT
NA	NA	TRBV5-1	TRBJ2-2	CASSLGQSGELFF	TGCGCCAGCAGCTTGGGGCAGTCTGGGGAGCTGTTTTTT
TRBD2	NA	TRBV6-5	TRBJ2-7	CASSYSTSTTYEQYF	TGTGCCAGCAGTTACTCGACTAGCACTACCTACGAGCAGTACTTC
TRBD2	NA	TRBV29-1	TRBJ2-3	CSVVPGLAGDTQYF	TGCAGCGTTGTCCCGGGACTAGCGGGAGATACGCAGTATTTT
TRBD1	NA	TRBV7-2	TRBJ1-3	CASSQGAGNTIYF	TGTGCCAGCAGCCAGGGGGCAGGAAACACCATATATTTT
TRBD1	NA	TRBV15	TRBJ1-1	CATSRDFTGGITEAFF	TGTGCCACCAGCAGAGATTTTACAGGGGGCATCACTGAAGCTTTCTTT
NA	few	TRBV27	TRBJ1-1	CASSLLQGTPQKAFF	TGTGCCAGCAGTTTATTGCAGGGGACGCCTCAGAAGGCTTTCTTT
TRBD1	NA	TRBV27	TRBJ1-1	CASSLGTGANTEAFF	TGTGCCAGCAGTTTAGGGACAGGAGCGAACACTGAAGCTTTCTTT
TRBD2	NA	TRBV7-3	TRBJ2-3	CASSSTGTSGGVWATQYF	TGTGCCAGCAGCTCGACCGGGACTAGCGGGGGGGTGTGGGCTACGCAGTATTTT
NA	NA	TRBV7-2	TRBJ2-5	CASSLTAAQETQYF	TGTGCCAGCAGCTTAACAGCGGCCCAAGAGACCCAGTACTTC
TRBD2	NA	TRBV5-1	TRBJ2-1	CASRYSAGGEQFF	TGCGCCAGCAGGTACAGTGCGGGGGGTGAGCAGTTCTTC
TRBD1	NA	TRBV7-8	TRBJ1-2	CASSPYRTGGYVNYGYTF	TGTGCCAGCAGCCCTTACCGGACAGGGGGATACGTTAACTATGGCTACACCTTC
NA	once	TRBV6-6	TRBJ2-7	CASSSMTGQPEQYF	TGTGCCAGCAGTTCAATGACAGGCCAGCCTGAGCAGTACTTC
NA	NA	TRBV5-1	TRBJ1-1	CASSLLVQGMNTEAFF	TGCGCCAGCAGCTTGTTGGTGCAGGGGATGAACACTGAAGCTTTCTTT
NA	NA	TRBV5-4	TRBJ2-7	CASSFGGGTPGGLEQYF	TGTGCCAGCAGCTTTGGTGGCGGGACCCCTGGGGGTCTCGAGCAGTACTTC
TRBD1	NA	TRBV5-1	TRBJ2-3	CASTRGYTDTQYF	TGCGCCAGCACCAGGGGGTACACAGATACGCAGTATTTT
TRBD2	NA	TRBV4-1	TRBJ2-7	CASSQNPGGLGFVEQYF	TGCGCCAGCAGCCAAAATCCGGGGGGGCTCGGCTTTGTCGAGCAGTACTTC
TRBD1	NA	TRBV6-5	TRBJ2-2	CASKTQGAGTGELFF	TGTGCCAGCAAAACTCAGGGGGCGGGCACCGGGGAGCTGTTTTTT
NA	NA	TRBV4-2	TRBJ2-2	CASTNLQGRTGELFF	TGTGCCAGCACCAACCTACAGGGTCGAACCGGGGAGCTGTTTTTT
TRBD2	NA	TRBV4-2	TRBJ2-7	CASSPRHLAVTKQYF	TGTGCCAGCAGCCCGCGTCACCTAGCGGTAACTAAGCAGTACTTC
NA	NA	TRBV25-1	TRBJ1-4	CASSITGIEKLFF	TGTGCCAGCAGTATAACAGGGATTGAAAAACTGTTTTTT
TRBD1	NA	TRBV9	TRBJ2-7	CASSLGTGGNYEQYF	TGTGCCAGCAGCCTGGGGACAGGGGGAAACTACGAGCAGTACTTC
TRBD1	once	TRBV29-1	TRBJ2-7	CSVEGTGDSTYEQYF	TGCAGCGTTGAGGGGACAGGGGATTCCACCTACGAGCAGTACTTC
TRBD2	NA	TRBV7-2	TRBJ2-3	CASSYSGSRGTQYF	TGTGCCAGCAGCTATAGCGGGTCTAGGGGTACGCAGTATTTT
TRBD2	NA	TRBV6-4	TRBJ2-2	CASSVGTSGTGELFF	TGTGCCAGCAGTGTCGGAACTAGCGGGACCGGGGAGCTGTTTTTT
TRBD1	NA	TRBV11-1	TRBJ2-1	CASSLDRGRWGEQFF	TGTGCCAGCAGCCTCGACAGGGGGCGTTGGGGTGAGCAGTTCTTC
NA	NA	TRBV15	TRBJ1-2	CATSRDSMQRDGYTF	TGTGCCACCAGCAGAGATTCAATGCAGCGGGACGGCTACACCTTC